The T cell receptor beta chain described here comes from a study of OX40 agonist ivuxolimab in advanced cancers. Study overall: Clinicians treated patients with ivuxolimab, an agonistic anti-OX40 (CD134) antibody. Study-wide results and limits: In CD8+ T cells, expanded clones were on average more numerous than in CD4+. Low normalized T-cell clonal expansion also characterized some of the nonresponders.

Enrollment shut out patients with autoimmune disease history or systemic immunosuppression. On this clone: Its specificity is not known.

TCRdb's copy holds only in-frame clones and misses some; the assay was immunoSEQ multiplex PCR. The sample includes tens of thousands of clones, 75% to 90% of them seen just once. Germline V gene sequence: CDR1 SGHVS, CDR2 FQNEAQ. The CDR3 sequence is 14 residues long. The V gene end was trimmed by 4 bases and the J gene end by 4 bases; junction bases not matched to a gene: 1. The TCR comes from an adult with an advanced solid tumor such as melanoma, head and neck, liver or kidney cancer. The starting material was CD4+ or CD8+ T cells sorted from blood, obtained in a trial of the OX40 agonist ivuxolimab. J is TRBJ1-6 and V is TRBV7-8; 7 nucleotides align to TRBD1. The CDR3 DNA is TGTGCCAGCAGCTCACAGGGGTATAATTCACCCCTCCACTTT. It is translated as CASSSQGYNSPLHF. Combining the CDR3 with reference TRBV7-8 and TRBJ1-6 gives the whole variable domain GAGVSQSPRYKVAKRGQDVALRCDPISGHVSLFWYQQALGQGPEFLTYFQNEAQLDKSGLPSDRFFAERPEGSVSTLKIQRTQQEDSAVYLCASSSQGYNSPLHFGNGTRLTVT.